There are a few counts of the clone carrying this T cell receptor (beta chain). The sample is drawn from a study of blood T cells in healthy people across ages. Trimming removed 0 bases at V and 6 bases at J, with 18 bases between. CDR1 is MGHRA, CDR2 YSYEKL, per germline. The CDR3 runs 17 residues. Combining a sample-barcoded 5' primer with a J-beta primer mix, a second PCR ran for about 6 to 11 cycles. TCRdb reprocessed the 5' RACE reads with MiXCR, giving one entry per CDR3 protein. The sample has 700,000 to 900,000 distinct CDR3 sequences, roughly 25% seen once. The same specimen was also included in a second study, on T cells of mothers and their children.

Sample: blood. The sequence came from a boy aged 5-17 years in good health. This chain joins TRBV4-1 and TRBJ1-5; D is uncertain. CDR3: CASSQDEDRATFQPQHF. In DNA form, the CDR3 reads TGCGCCAGCAGCCAAGATGAAGACCGCGCTACCTTTCAGCCCCAGCATTTT.